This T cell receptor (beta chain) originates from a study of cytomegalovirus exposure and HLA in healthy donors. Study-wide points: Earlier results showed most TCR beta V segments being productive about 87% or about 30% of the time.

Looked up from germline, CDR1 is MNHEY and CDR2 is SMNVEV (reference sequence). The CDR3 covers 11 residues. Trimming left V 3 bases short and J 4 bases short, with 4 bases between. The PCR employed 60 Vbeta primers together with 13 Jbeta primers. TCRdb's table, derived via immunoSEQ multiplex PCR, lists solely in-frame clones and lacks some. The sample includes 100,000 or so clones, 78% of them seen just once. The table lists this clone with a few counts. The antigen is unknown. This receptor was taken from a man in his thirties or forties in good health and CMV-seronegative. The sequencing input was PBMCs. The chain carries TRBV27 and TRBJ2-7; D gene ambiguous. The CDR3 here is CASSFRYEQYF. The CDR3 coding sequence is TGTGCCAGCAGTTTTCGTTACGAGCAGTACTTC.